Following are 27 T cell receptor beta chains from one sample sequenced in a study of cytomegalovirus exposure and HLA in healthy donors. The PCR employed 60 Vbeta primers together with 13 Jbeta primers. The table came from immunoSEQ multiplex PCR; TCRdb's copy has only in-frame clones and leaves some out. The data contain about 130,000 clones, 83% of them singletons. Source material: PBMCs. These receptors originate from a middle-aged woman in good health and CMV-seropositive.

CDR3 protein: CASSVSGGGRDEQYF. The CDR3, as DNA: TGTGCCAGCAGCGTAAGCGGGGGAGGACGCGACGAGCAGTACTTC. The rearrangement uses TRBV9 and TRBJ2-7; 8 bases are shared with TRBD2. Germline-derived CDR1 and CDR2 are SGDLS and YYNGEE. This CDR3 is built from 15 residues. With 1 base clipped from V and 5 bases from J, the junction kept 8 bases outside the gene matches.

The rearrangement uses TRBV4-1 and TRBJ2-5; the match to TRBD2 covers 9 bases. V trimming: 3 bases; J trimming: 10 bases; junction bases outside the gene matches: 12. The CDR3 sequence is 15 residues long. Germline loops: CDR1 MGHRA, CDR2 YSYEKL. The DNA of the CDR3 is TGCGCCAGCAGCCAGGCACTAGCGGGCCGGTTCGACCAGTACTTC. It translates to CASSQALAGRFDQYF.

The rearrangement links TRBV6-5 to TRBJ2-5; the D gene is possibly TRBD2 (6 bases). The CDR3 spans 15 residues. Deletions cut 4 bases from V and 9 bases from J, with 21 bases between. Germline loops: CDR1 MNHEY, CDR2 SVGAGI. The CDR3 protein is CASSSLGASEMSQYF. The CDR3 DNA reads as TGTGCCAGCAGTTCTCTTGGGGCTAGCGAGATGTCCCAGTACTTC.

The chain combines TRBV11-3 with TRBJ1-4; D is undetermined. Germline CDR1 is SGHNT and CDR2 is YENEEA. The CDR3 totals 13 residues. The germline V and J ends were trimmed by 5 bases and 5 bases, with 9 bases remaining between them. This chain's CDR3 is CASSVGENEKLFF. CDR3 coding DNA: TGTGCCAGCAGCGTAGGAGAGAATGAAAAACTGTTTTTT.

In regard to this clone: Other DNA sequences in this specimen translate into the identical CDR3. The chain links TRBV6-1 to TRBJ1-1, with 8 bases fitting TRBD1. With V trimmed by 6 bases and J by 2 bases, 5 bases remained unmatched. The germline CDR1 and CDR2 sequences are MNHNS and SASEGT. CDR3 length equals 14 residues. In nucleotides, the CDR3 is TGTGCCAGCAGAGAGGACAGGGTTAACACTGAAGCTTTCTTT. This encodes CASREDRVNTEAFF.

The chain is built from TRBV5-6 and TRBJ1-6; the D is unclear. Trimming left V 4 bases short and J 5 bases short, with 10 bases between. Germline V gene sequence: CDR1 SGHDT, CDR2 YYEEEE. The CDR3 runs to 14 residues. In DNA form, the CDR3 reads TGTGCCAGCAGCACGGGGTACGATAATTCACCCCTCCACTTT. This gives the protein CASSTGYDNSPLHF.

J is TRBJ2-6 and V is TRBV19; TRBD2 is a possible D gene (5 bases). CDR1 is LNHDA and CDR2 is SQIVND in the germline V gene (reference sequence). The CDR3 spans 18 residues. V dropped 4 bases and J dropped 0 bases, with 16 bases sitting between them. In nucleotides, the CDR3 is TGTGCCAGTAGTAAGAGGAGGATTGCACCCTCTGGGGCCAACGTCCTGACTTTC. Its translation: CASSKRRIAPSGANVLTF.

This sequence joins TRBV28 and TRBJ2-1; TRBD1 aligns across 10 bases. Looked up from germline, CDR1 is MDHEN and CDR2 is SYDVKM. Trimming took 6 bases from V and 7 from J; bases not matched to a gene: 9. This CDR3 spans 15 amino acids. The CDR3 reads CASSLTGGALNEQFF. CDR3 DNA: TGTGCCAGCAGCTTGACAGGGGGCGCCCTTAATGAGCAGTTCTTC.

V usage is TRBV23-1 and J usage is TRBJ1-5; maybe TRBD1 (6 bases). TRBV23-1 is an ORF, with its function uncertain. The ends were cut back, 1 base at V and 2 bases at J, with 18 bases in the middle. The CDR3 consists of 18 residues. CDR3 nucleotides: TGCGCCAGCAGTCAATACAGGGAATTAGGCAGTTGCAATCAGCCCCAGCATTTT. It specifies CASSQYRELGSCNQPQHF.

This rearrangement joins TRBV2 to TRBJ2-3; TRBD2 aligns across 7 bases. Germline trimming cut 4 bases from V and 4 bases from J; bases unmatched to any gene: 5. The CDR3 extends over 14 amino acids. Per the germline V gene, CDR1 is SNHLY and CDR2 is FYNNEI. CDR3: CASSGAGVPDTQYF. The CDR3 DNA follows: TGTGCCAGCAGTGGCGCGGGAGTTCCAGATACGCAGTATTTT.

The genes are TRBV19 and TRBJ2-7; D is perhaps TRBD1 (6 bases). Trimming took 7 bases from V and 5 from J, leaving 12 bases between them. The CDR3 sequence is 12 residues long. The germline gives CDR1 LNHDA, CDR2 SQIVND (reference sequence). CDR3 region: CASTTGSHEQYF. CDR3 DNA sequence: TGTGCCAGTACCACAGGGTCCCACGAGCAGTACTTC.

The J gene is TRBJ1-2, the V gene TRBV9; D is possibly TRBD1 (6 bases). Germline loops: CDR1 SGDLS, CDR2 YYNGEE. V lost 4 bases and J 6 bases, leaving 16 bases between the germline ends. This CDR3 is built from 14 residues. The CDR3 nucleotides are TGTGCCAGCAGCATTTCTTATGGGGGCCATGGCTACACCTTC. It encodes CASSISYGGHGYTF. Looking up the rest from reference TRBV9 and TRBJ1-2 gives the full variable domain: DSGVTQTPKHLITATGQRVTLRCSPRSGDLSVYWYQQSLDQGLQFLIQYYNGEERAKGNILERFSAQQFPDLHSELNLSSLELGDSALYFCASSISYGGHGYTFGSGTRLTVV.

The rearrangement uses TRBV11-3 and TRBJ2-7; 10 nucleotides line up with TRBD1. CDR1 SGHNT and CDR2 YENEEA come from the germline V gene. The V segment lost 5 bases and the J segment 2 bases; nucleotides outside the gene matches: 6. CDR3 length: 15 residues. CDR3 in DNA: TGTGCCAGCAGCCTTACCGGGACAGGGGCCTACGAGCAGTACTTC. Protein product: CASSLTGTGAYEQYF.

The chain links TRBV4-2 to TRBJ1-4, with TRBD1 identical over 10 bases. The CDR3 is 17 residues long. Germline V gives CDR1 LGHNA, CDR2 YNFKEQ. The trim removed 4 bases at V and 0 bases at J, leaving 5 bases unmatched. CDR3 sequence reads: CASSPWDRGATNEKLFF. CDR3 DNA: TGTGCCAGCAGCCCCTGGGACAGGGGTGCAACTAATGAAAAACTGTTTTTT.

The rearrangement uses TRBV11-3 and TRBJ2-7; tentative D call: TRBD2 (5 bases). The germline V gene has CDR1 SGHNT and CDR2 YENEEA. The CDR3 spans 12 residues. The V and J ends lost 5 bases and 2 bases respectively, with 7 bases between them. Written as DNA, the CDR3 is TGTGCCAGCAGCCCCGGGACCTACGAGCAGTACTTC. Translating gives CASSPGTYEQYF.

The CDR3 spells CSVGGREASEQYF. The CDR3 region has the DNA TGCAGCGTTGGAGGGCGGGAGGCTTCCGAGCAGTACTTC. This chain connects TRBV29-1 to TRBJ2-7; 8 bases line up with TRBD2. Germline CDR1 reads SQVTM; CDR2 reads ANQGSEA. The trim removed 4 bases at V and 6 bases at J, leaving 8 bases unmatched. The CDR3 contains 13 residues.

The chain is built from TRBV5-4 and TRBJ2-7, with TRBD2 matching 9 bases. This CDR3 spans 15 amino acids. Per the germline V gene, CDR1 is SGHNT and CDR2 is YYREEE (reference sequence). V dropped 4 bases and J dropped 0; count of bases not matched to a gene: 5. As DNA, the CDR3 is TGTGCCAGCAGCCAGCCGACTAGCGGCTCCTACGAGCAGTACTTC. Translating it yields CASSQPTSGSYEQYF.

J is TRBJ2-3 and V is TRBV6-5; D is perhaps TRBD2 (6 bases). This CDR3 region has 13 residues. The V and J ends lost 10 bases and 1 base respectively, with 12 bases between them. CDR1 and CDR2 (germline): MNHEY, SVGAGI. The CDR3 bases are TGTGCCACGTCGGGACTTCGCACAGATACGCAGTATTTT. Protein sequence: CATSGLRTDTQYF.

V is TRBV6-1 and J is TRBJ1-2, with TRBD1 identical over 8 bases. Germline-derived CDR1 and CDR2 are MNHNS and SASEGT. Trimming cost V 2 bases and J 7 bases; bases outside gene matches: 3. This CDR3 contains 13 residues. The CDR3 here is CASSELQGGGYTF. CDR3 DNA sequence: TGTGCCAGCAGTGAATTACAGGGGGGTGGCTACACCTTC.

The rearrangement links TRBV2 to TRBJ2-7, with TRBD2 identical over 10 bases. The CDR3 runs to 16 residues. Germline lookup yields CDR1 SNHLY and CDR2 FYNNEI. Trimming removed 5 bases from V and 2 bases from J; junction bases left unmatched: 9. The CDR3 protein is CASSSFSGRAPYEQYF. The DNA of the CDR3 is TGTGCCAGCAGTTCTTTCAGCGGGAGGGCACCCTACGAGCAGTACTTC.

This sequence joins TRBV6-5 and TRBJ1-5; TRBD1 agrees at 10 bases. The CDR3 loop spans 14 amino acids. Trimming took 3 bases from V and 5 from J; bases not matched to a gene: 1. Germline V gene data show CDR1 as MNHEY and CDR2 as SVGAGI. CDR3 in amino acids: CASSYGTGDQPQHF. Written as DNA, the CDR3 is TGTGCCAGCAGTTATGGGACAGGGGATCAGCCCCAGCATTTT.

The chain carries TRBV29-1 and TRBJ2-7; D may be TRBD2 (6 bases). The CDR3 sequence is 14 residues long. Germline CDR1 reads SQVTM; CDR2 reads ANQGSEA. Trimming stripped 6 bases from V and 3 bases from J, with 18 bases between. CDR3 region: CSVPIPGTYYEQYF. The CDR3 DNA follows: TGCAGCGTACCAATCCCCGGGACTTACTACGAGCAGTACTTC.

The rearrangement uses TRBV7-2 and TRBJ2-1; D is ambiguous. The germline V gene encodes CDR1 SGHTA and CDR2 FQGNSA. Trimming shortened V by 1 base and J by 7 bases, and 14 bases separated the two germline ends. This CDR3 has 15 residues. The CDR3 sequence is CASSLGLNPRNEQFF. CDR3 DNA sequence: TGTGCCAGCAGCTTAGGGCTAAACCCGCGGAATGAGCAGTTCTTC.

The genes are TRBV13 and TRBJ1-5, with D possibly being TRBD1 (5 bases). The V end lost 2 bases, the J end lost 8 bases, and 10 bases lay between the germline ends. The germline CDR1 and CDR2 sequences are PRHDT and FYEKMQ (reference sequence). This CDR3 contains 13 residues. The CDR3 nucleotides are TGTGCCAGCAGCTTATGGGGGAGGGAGCCCCAGCATTTT. Translation: CASSLWGREPQHF.

This rearrangement joins TRBV11-2 to TRBJ1-2; D ambiguous. The germline V gene has CDR1 SGHAT and CDR2 FQNNGV. The CDR3 loop spans 13 amino acids. Trimming pared 5 bases from V and 8 bases from J, leaving 15 bases between. The CDR3 sequence is CASSPLRGHGYTF. In DNA form, the CDR3 reads TGTGCCAGCAGCCCCTTGAGAGGCCACGGCTACACCTTC.

This clone was found many times. The rearrangement links TRBV2 to TRBJ1-1, with D hard to call. The CDR3 totals 14 residues. V shed 3 bases and J shed 4 bases, with 12 bases lying between them. CDR1 is SNHLY, CDR2 FYNNEI, per germline. CDR3 in amino acids: CASSDELLATEAFF. The CDR3 nucleotides read TGTGCCAGCAGTGATGAACTCTTAGCCACTGAAGCTTTCTTT.

This chain connects TRBV2 to TRBJ2-3; TRBD2 aligns across 13 bases. The CDR3 covers 17 residues. J lost 2 bases, V lost 5 bases, and 7 bases had no gene match. The germline CDR1 and CDR2 sequences are SNHLY and FYNNEI. The CDR3 nucleotides are TGTGCCAGCAGTTATACGGGACTAGCGGGACCCACAGATACGCAGTATTTT. This gives the protein CASSYTGLAGPTDTQYF.